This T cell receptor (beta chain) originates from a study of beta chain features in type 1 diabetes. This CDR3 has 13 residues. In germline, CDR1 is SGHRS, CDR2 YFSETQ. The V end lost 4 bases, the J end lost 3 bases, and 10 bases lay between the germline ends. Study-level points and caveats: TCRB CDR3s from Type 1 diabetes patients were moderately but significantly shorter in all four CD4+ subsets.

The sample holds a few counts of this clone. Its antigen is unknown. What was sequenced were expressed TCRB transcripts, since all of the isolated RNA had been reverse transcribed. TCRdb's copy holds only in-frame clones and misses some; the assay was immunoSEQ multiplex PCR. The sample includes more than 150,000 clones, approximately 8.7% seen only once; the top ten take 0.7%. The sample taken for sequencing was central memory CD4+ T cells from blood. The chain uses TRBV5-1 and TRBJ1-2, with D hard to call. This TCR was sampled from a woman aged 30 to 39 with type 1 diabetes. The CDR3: CASSAVMDYGYTF. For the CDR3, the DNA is TGCGCCAGCAGCGCAGTGATGGACTATGGCTACACCTTC.